Reported below is one T cell receptor beta chain. This sample stems from a study of blood T cell repertoires in COVID-19. Sequenced by immunoSEQ multiplex PCR; TCRdb stores in-frame clones only, minus some. There are roughly 50,000 clones in the sample; more than 70% occur only once, and about 6.8% lies in the top ten. The CDR3 covers 12 residues. The V and J ends lost 3 bases and 13 bases, in that order; junction bases with no gene match: 3. CDR1 is SEHNR and CDR2 is FQNEAQ in the germline V gene (reference sequence). The chain combines TRBV7-9 with TRBJ1-4, with TRBD1 identical over 9 bases. This sequence was found in a man aged 55 to 70 with acute or convalescent COVID-19. Sequenced input: peripheral blood. The chain's CDR3 is CASSFLTGGLFF. In DNA, the CDR3 is TGTGCCAGCAGCTTCTTGACAGGGGGACTGTTTTTT. Full variable domain (missing parts from reference TRBV7-9 and TRBJ1-4): DTGVSQNPRHKITKRGQNVTFRCDPISEHNRLYWYRQTLGQGPEFLTYFQNEAQLEKSRLLSDRFSAERPKGSFSTLEIQRTEQGDSAMYLCASSFLTGGLFFGSGTQLSVL.